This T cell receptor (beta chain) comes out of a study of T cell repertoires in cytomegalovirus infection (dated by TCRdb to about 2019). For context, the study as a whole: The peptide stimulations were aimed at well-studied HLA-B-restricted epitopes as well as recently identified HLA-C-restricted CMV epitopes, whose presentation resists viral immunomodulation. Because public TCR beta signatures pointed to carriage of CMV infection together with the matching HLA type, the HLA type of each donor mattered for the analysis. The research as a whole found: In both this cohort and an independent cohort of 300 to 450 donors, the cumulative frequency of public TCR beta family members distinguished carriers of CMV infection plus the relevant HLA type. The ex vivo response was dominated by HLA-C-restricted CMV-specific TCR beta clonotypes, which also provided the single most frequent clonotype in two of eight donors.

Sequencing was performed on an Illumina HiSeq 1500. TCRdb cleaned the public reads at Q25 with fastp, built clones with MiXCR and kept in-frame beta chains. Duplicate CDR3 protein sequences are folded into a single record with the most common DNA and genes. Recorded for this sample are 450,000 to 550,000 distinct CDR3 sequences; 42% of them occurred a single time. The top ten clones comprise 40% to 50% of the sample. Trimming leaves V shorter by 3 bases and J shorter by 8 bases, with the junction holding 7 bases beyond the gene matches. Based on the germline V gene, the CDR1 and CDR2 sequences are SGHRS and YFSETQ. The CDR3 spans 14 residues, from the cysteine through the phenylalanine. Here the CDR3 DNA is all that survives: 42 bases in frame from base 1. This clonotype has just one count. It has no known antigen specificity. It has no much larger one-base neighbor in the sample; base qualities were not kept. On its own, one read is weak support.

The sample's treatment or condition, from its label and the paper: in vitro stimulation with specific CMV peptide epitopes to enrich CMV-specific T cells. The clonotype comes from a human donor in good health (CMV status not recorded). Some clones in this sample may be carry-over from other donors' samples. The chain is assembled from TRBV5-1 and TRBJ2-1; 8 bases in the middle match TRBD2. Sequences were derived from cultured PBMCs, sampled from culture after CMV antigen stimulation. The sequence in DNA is TGCGCCAGCAGCTCCGGGGGGGAGTTGGATGAGCAGTTCTTC. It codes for CASSSGGELDEQFF.